The 4 T cell receptor beta chains listed next were all sequenced from one sample in a study of beta chain features in type 1 diabetes. General observations from the study: TCRB CDR3s from Type 1 diabetes patients were moderately but significantly shorter in all four CD4+ subsets.

Their antigens remain unidentified. The whole isolated RNA underwent reverse transcription, so sequencing captured expressed TCRB transcripts. The assay was immunoSEQ multiplex PCR, and TCRdb's table has in-frame clones only and misses some. The sample carries some 660,000 clones, around an eighth recorded once. Sequences were obtained from naive CD4+ T cells from blood. The source is a man between 18 and 35 years old with type 1 diabetes.

There are a few counts of this clone. This sequence joins TRBV11-2 and TRBJ1-5; D not resolved. Germline CDR1 reads SGHAT; CDR2 reads FQNNGV. The V and J ends lost 0 bases and 6 bases respectively, with 9 bases between them. There are 14 residues in the CDR3. In DNA, the CDR3 is TGTGCCAGCAGCTTAGACGTTCGTAGTCAGCCCCAGCATTTT. Its protein is CASSLDVRSQPQHF.

This clone was picked up a small number of times. This chain connects TRBV28 to TRBJ2-7, with 8 bases that match TRBD1. This CDR3 has 15 amino acids. Germline V lookup: CDR1 MDHEN, CDR2 SYDVKM. Germline trimming cut 5 bases from V and 0 bases from J; bases unmatched to any gene: 6. CDR3 bases: TGTGCCAGCAGTCCGCCGGACAGGGCCTCCTACGAGCAGTACTTC. This sequence encodes CASSPPDRASYEQYF. The variable domain in full, completed from reference TRBV28 and TRBJ2-7, reads DVKVTQSSRYLVKRTGEKVFLECVQDMDHENMFWYRQDPGLGLRLIYFSYDVKMKEKGDIPEGYSVSREKKERFSLILESASTNQTSMYLCASSPPDRASYEQYFGPGTRLTVT.

J is TRBJ2-1 and V is TRBV7-2, with TRBD2 matching 8 bases. After removal of 5 bases from V and 6 bases from J, the junction contained 6 bases not matched to a gene. The CDR3 consists of 14 residues. Looked up from germline, CDR1 is SGHTA and CDR2 is FQGNSA. This chain's CDR3 is CASSPRAGGNEQFF. The CDR3 DNA reads TGTGCCAGCAGCCCCCGGGCGGGGGGCAATGAGCAGTTCTTC.

This clone was seen more than once but under ten times. This sequence joins TRBV9 and TRBJ1-6; D unresolved. Germline V CDR1 and CDR2: SGDLS, YYNGEE. The CDR3 sequence is 17 residues long. Deletions cut 0 bases from V and 3 bases from J, with 13 bases between. The CDR3 DNA reads as TGTGCCAGCAGCGTAGGGTCTGGTCGTCTCTATAATTCACCCCTCCACTTT. Protein product: CASSVGSGRLYNSPLHF.